These 18 T cell receptor beta chains came from one sample sequenced in a study of T cell responses to AZD1222 COVID-19 vaccine. Repertoires were generated with immunoSEQ multiplex PCR, while TCRdb's copy carries only in-frame clones and drops some. The table has 150,000 or so clones, more than 85% seen once. Specimen: peripheral blood, collected on day 0 of AZD1222 vaccination. The receptors here all came from an adult in good health.

This clone has a single count. The CDR3 sequence is CASTRPGQGGSRNYGYTF. CDR3 coding DNA: TGTGCCAGCACCAGACCCGGACAGGGAGGGAGCAGGAACTATGGCTACACCTTC. J is TRBJ1-2 and V is TRBV7-2; 8 positions match TRBD1. Germline assignment: CDR1 SGHTA and CDR2 FQGNSA. This CDR3 region has 18 residues. The junction had 18 bases not matched to a gene; V was cut back by 7 bases and J by 2 bases.

The DNA of the CDR3 is TGCGCCAGCAGTCAAGACGCCCCGGCGAGGGAGCAGTTCTTC. Its translation: CASSQDAPAREQFF. V is TRBV23-1 and J is TRBJ2-1; D unclear. TRBV23-1 is assigned to the ORF class and has an uncertain function. The CDR3 length is 14 residues. Trimming pared 2 bases from V and 10 bases from J, leaving 15 bases between.

The chain joins TRBV30 to TRBJ2-7; TRBD2 aligns across 8 bases. The V gene's germline CDR1 is GTSNPN and CDR2 SVGIG (reference sequence). The length of the CDR3 is 14 residues. Trimming at V came to 0 bases and at J to 6 bases, leaving 7 bases not matched to a gene. CDR3 protein: CAWSVRGGSREQYF. The CDR3 nucleotides read TGTGCCTGGAGTGTACGGGGGGGGTCCCGCGAGCAGTACTTC.

J is TRBJ1-1 and V is TRBV6-5, with a possible D match to TRBD1 (6 bases). This CDR3 is 15 amino acids long. Germline V gene lookup returns CDR1 MNHEY and CDR2 SVGAGI. Trimming took off 6 bases at V and 3 bases at J, with 17 bases between the two ends. The CDR3 DNA follows: TGTGCCAGCAGGTACCGGGACAACCTTTACACTGAAGCTTTCTTT. Protein sequence: CASRYRDNLYTEAFF.

In DNA, the CDR3 is TGCGCCAGCAGTCAACAGGGGAATGGCTACACCTTC. Its protein is CASSQQGNGYTF. The chain employs TRBV23-1 and TRBJ1-2; D is perhaps TRBD1 (6 bases). TRBV23-1 is an ORF, with its function uncertain. CDR3 length: 12 amino acids. V dropped 2 bases and J dropped 6 bases, with 7 bases sitting between them.

CDR3 amino acids: CASSSPGLEADTQYF. CDR3 DNA: TGTGCCAGCAGCTCCCCGGGACTAGAAGCAGATACGCAGTATTTT. This chain joins TRBV5-4 and TRBJ2-3; 8 bases agree with TRBD2. Per the germline V gene, CDR1 is SGHNT and CDR2 is YYREEE (reference sequence). V lost 3 bases and J lost 4; bases outside the gene matches: 7. The length of the CDR3 is 15 residues.

The chain joins TRBV19 to TRBJ1-1; TRBD1 matches at 8 bases. The V gene end was trimmed by 6 bases and the J gene end by 5 bases; junction bases not matched to a gene: 17. Germline V gene sequence: CDR1 LNHDA, CDR2 SQIVND (reference sequence). The CDR3 runs 17 residues. CDR3: CASSPSSYRGSWTEAFF. DNA for the CDR3: TGTGCCAGTAGCCCGTCAAGTTACAGGGGGAGTTGGACTGAAGCTTTCTTT. Looking up the rest from reference TRBV19 and TRBJ1-1 gives the full variable domain: DGGITQSPKYLFRKEGQNVTLSCEQNLNHDAMYWYRQDPGQGLRLIYYSQIVNDFQKGDIAEGYSVSREKKESFPLTVTSAQKNPTAFYLCASSPSSYRGSWTEAFFGQGTRLTVV.

The chain couples TRBV2 to TRBJ2-2; no firm D call. Trimming took 7 bases from V and 0 from J, leaving 9 bases between them. Germline V gene data show CDR1 as SNHLY and CDR2 as FYNNEI. The CDR3 is 14 residues long. The CDR3 DNA is TGTGCCAGCACCCAACTTGCGAACACCGGGGAGCTGTTTTTT. Translated, it gives CASTQLANTGELFF.

CDR3 protein: CASSYDGESTEAFF. As DNA, the CDR3 is TGTGCCAGCAGCTACGACGGTGAAAGCACTGAAGCTTTCTTT. This chain connects TRBV9 to TRBJ1-1, with D unclear. This CDR3 region has 14 residues. Per the germline V gene, CDR1 is SGDLS and CDR2 is YYNGEE. With 4 bases removed from V and 4 bases from J, the gap between germline ends came to 14 bases.

The V gene is TRBV28, the J gene TRBJ2-3, with 7 bases matching TRBD2. V dropped 7 bases and J dropped 1; count of bases not matched to a gene: 5. The CDR3 runs 14 residues. The germline gives CDR1 MDHEN, CDR2 SYDVKM. The CDR3 protein is CASITGRGTDTQYF. CDR3 nucleotides: TGTGCCAGCATCACGGGGAGGGGCACAGATACGCAGTATTTT.

The chain has TRBV5-1 and TRBJ2-1; no clear D. This CDR3 is built from 12 residues. The V and J ends lost 6 bases and 5 bases respectively, with 9 bases between them. The germline CDR1 and CDR2 sequences are SGHRS and YFSETQ. This CDR3 reads CASTRPDNEQFF. As DNA, the CDR3 is TGCGCCAGCACACGCCCCGACAATGAGCAGTTCTTC.

The chain uses TRBV24-1 and TRBJ1-5; TRBD1 matches at 9 bases. The germline gives CDR1 KGHDR, CDR2 SFDVKD. The CDR3 is 15 amino acids. J lost 5 bases, V lost 3 bases, and 4 bases had no gene match. The DNA of the CDR3 is TGTGCCACCAGTGATCCATGGGACAGGGATCAGCCCCAGCATTTT. It codes for CATSDPWDRDQPQHF.

The chain combines TRBV9 with TRBJ1-5; TRBD1 might be the D (6 bases). This CDR3 is 15 amino acids long. Trimming took 0 bases from V and 4 from J, leaving 11 bases between them. Germline CDR1 SGDLS, CDR2 YYNGEE. The CDR3 region is CASSVDGGVNQPQHF. CDR3 DNA sequence: TGTGCCAGCAGCGTAGACGGGGGCGTGAATCAGCCCCAGCATTTT. Variable domain in full (rest from reference TRBV9 and TRBJ1-5): DSGVTQTPKHLITATGQRVTLRCSPRSGDLSVYWYQQSLDQGLQFLIQYYNGEERAKGNILERFSAQQFPDLHSELNLSSLELGDSALYFCASSVDGGVNQPQHFGDGTRLSIL.

The chain uses TRBV3-1 (or the pseudogene TRBV3-2) and TRBJ2-7; possibly TRBD1 or TRBD2 for D (5 bases each). Germline-derived CDR1 and CDR2 are LGHDT and YNNKEL (reference sequence). The length of the CDR3 is 15 residues. V dropped 1 base and J dropped 3 bases, with 13 bases sitting between them. CDR3 sequence: CASSQVGGDGYEQYF. Written as DNA, the CDR3 is TGTGCCAGCAGCCAAGTTGGGGGTGACGGCTACGAGCAGTACTTC.

V is TRBV10-3 and J is TRBJ2-1; 7 bases are shared with TRBD1. This CDR3 comprises 13 residues. V was pared by 7 bases and J by 5 bases, with 5 bases of the junction left unmatched. Germline V gene data show CDR1 as ENHRY and CDR2 as SYGVKD. CDR3 sequence reads: CAIKGAGHNEQFF. The CDR3 DNA reads as TGTGCCATCAAGGGGGCCGGGCACAATGAGCAGTTCTTC.

The gene calls are TRBV11-3 and TRBJ1-1, with D hard to call. There are 13 residues in the CDR3. Trimming stripped 5 bases from V and 4 bases from J, with 11 bases between. In germline, CDR1 is SGHNT, CDR2 YENEEA. CDR3 DNA sequence: TGTGCCAGCAGCACTACGCACGGCACTGAAGCTTTCTTT. Translated, it gives CASSTTHGTEAFF.

The rearrangement joins TRBV5-1 to TRBJ2-3; D may be TRBD1 (6 bases). This CDR3 has 15 residues. V lost 0 bases to trimming and J lost 6 bases, with 14 bases between them. CDR1 is SGHRS and CDR2 is YFSETQ in the germline V gene. The CDR3 nucleotides are TGCGCCAGCAGCTTGGATACAGGGAAGTACGATACGCAGTATTTT. It translates to CASSLDTGKYDTQYF.

The V and J genes are TRBV10-2 and TRBJ1-2; 10 bases align to TRBD1. The CDR3 has 15 amino acids. V lost 2 bases, J lost 7 bases, and 7 bases stayed unmatched. CDR1 is WSHSY, CDR2 SAAADI, per germline. In nucleotides, the CDR3 is TGCGCCAGCAGTGAGACCGACAGGGGGCTTTTTGGCTACACCTTC. The encoded protein is CASSETDRGLFGYTF.